These 28 T cell receptor beta chains were sequenced from one sample in a study of liver allograft versus peripheral blood T cells. As for the study in general: Transplanted livers held T cell receptor repertoires, and these were compared with repertoires in recipients' peripheral blood.

TCRdb called the reads again in MiXCR, with one record for every CDR3 protein. Seen here are some 9,000 distinct CDR3 sequences, more than 25% observed once, and the top ten hold about 8.6%. The receptor source for this set is a human patient who had a liver transplant. A share of the T cells may be of graft donor origin.

The genes are TRBV7-9 and TRBJ1-1; D is ambiguous. This CDR3 region has 14 residues. CDR1 and CDR2 (germline): SEHNR, FQNEAQ (reference sequence). The V end was cut by 1 base, the J end by 1 base, with 7 bases between. CDR3 DNA: TGTGCCAGCAGCTTAGGTACACGGAACACTGAAGCTTTCTTT. It encodes CASSLGTRNTEAFF.

This clonotype is termed medium-sized. The V call is TRBV28, the J call TRBJ1-2, with TRBD1 matching over 7 bases. The CDR3 consists of 15 residues. Germline V gives CDR1 MDHEN, CDR2 SYDVKM. With V trimmed by 2 bases and J by 4 bases, 7 bases remained unmatched. CDR3 region: CASSLPNDRVYGYTF. DNA for the CDR3: TGTGCCAGCAGTTTACCAAACGACAGGGTCTATGGCTACACCTTC.

This clonotype was observed many times. V usage is TRBV20-1 and J usage is TRBJ1-4; possibly TRBD1 for D (6 bases). Trimming shortened V by 6 bases and J by 6 bases, and 20 bases separated the two germline ends. Germline V lookup: CDR1 DFQATT, CDR2 SNEGSKA (reference sequence). The CDR3 spans 15 residues. CDR3 sequence (DNA): TGCAGTGCCTTTAAGGGGGGGGTCAATGATGAAAAACTGTTTTTT. This translates into CSAFKGGVNDEKLFF.

Many counts were recorded for this clonotype. The chain combines TRBV6-1 with TRBJ1-5; D gene ambiguous. The germline V and J ends were trimmed by 2 bases and 4 bases, with 9 bases remaining between them. This CDR3 contains 14 residues. Germline loops: CDR1 MNHNS, CDR2 SASEGT. The CDR3 bases are TGTGCCAGCAGTGAATACAGCCTGAATCAGCCCCAGCATTTT. This translates into CASSEYSLNQPQHF.

This clonotype turned up a few times. J is TRBJ2-5 and V is TRBV7-9; 8 bases are shared with TRBD1. The CDR3 has 14 amino acids. The ends lost 2 bases at V and 5 bases at J; junction bases unmatched: 4. CDR1 and CDR2 from the germline V gene are SEHNR and FQNEAQ (reference sequence). CDR3 bases: TGTGCCAGCAGCTTACTCGGACAGGGTGAGACCCAGTACTTC. Translating it yields CASSLLGQGETQYF.

This clonotype ranks as medium-sized (0.01 to 0.1%). This chain joins TRBV6-5 and TRBJ2-3; no definite D call. The V end was cut by 2 bases, the J end by 2 bases, with 5 bases between. Germline CDR1 and CDR2: MNHEY and SVGAGI. CDR3 size: 13 residues. CDR3 region: CASSYGITDTQYF. CDR3 sequence (DNA): TGTGCCAGCAGTTACGGGATCACAGATACGCAGTATTTT.

This clonotype is judged medium-sized. The rearrangement links TRBV18 to TRBJ1-4; D is perhaps TRBD1 (6 bases). This CDR3 has 16 residues. Between the trimmed V and J ends, which lost 2 bases and 1 base, there was a span of 11 bases. From germline, CDR1 is KGHSH and CDR2 LQKENI. In DNA form, the CDR3 reads TGTGCCAGCTCACCAGGGCTCAGGGGAACTAATGAAAAACTGTTTTTT. Amino acids: CASSPGLRGTNEKLFF. The variable domain in full, with the rest retrieved from reference TRBV18 and TRBJ1-4, is NAGVMQNPRHLVRRRGQEARLRCSPMKGHSHVYWYRQLPEEGLKFMVYLQKENIIDESGMPKERFSAEFPKEGPSILRIQQVVRGDSAAYFCASSPGLRGTNEKLFFGSGTQLSVL.

The gene calls are TRBV7-9 and TRBJ2-7; no clear D. The V end lost 5 bases, the J end lost 7 bases, and 15 bases lay between the germline ends. Germline lookup yields CDR1 SEHNR and CDR2 FQNEAQ (reference sequence). The CDR3 sequence is 13 residues long. The CDR3 here is CASSPREAGEQYF. CDR3 in DNA: TGTGCCAGCAGCCCGAGAGAGGCTGGAGAGCAGTACTTC.

This clonotype qualifies as medium-sized. This chain connects TRBV18 to TRBJ2-1; D uncertain. Trimming left V 3 bases short and J 5 bases short, with 8 bases between. The CDR3 runs 13 residues. Germline V gene lookup returns CDR1 KGHSH and CDR2 LQKENI. The CDR3 DNA is TGTGCCAGCTCACCTCGGACGGACAATGAGCAGTTCTTC. Protein: CASSPRTDNEQFF.

Within the sample, this clonotype is medium-sized (0.01 to 0.1%). The V and J genes are TRBV19 and TRBJ1-1; weak D call: TRBD1 (6 bases). The CDR3 covers 16 residues. Between the trimmed V and J ends, which lost 9 bases and 0 bases, there was a span of 20 bases. Germline CDR1 is LNHDA and CDR2 is SQIVND (reference sequence). The CDR3 protein is CARSRKDSYLNTEAFF. The DNA of the CDR3 is TGTGCCAGGTCTAGGAAGGACAGCTACCTGAACACTGAAGCTTTCTTT.

This rearrangement joins TRBV24-1 to TRBJ1-5; 8 positions match TRBD1. The CDR3 runs 16 residues. Per the germline V gene, CDR1 is KGHDR and CDR2 is SFDVKD. The J segment lost 0 bases and the V segment lost 4 bases, leaving 4 bases of the junction unmatched. The CDR3 region is CATSEGQEYSNQPQHF. CDR3 bases: TGTGCCACCAGTGAGGGACAGGAATATAGCAATCAGCCCCAGCATTTT.

This clonotype rates as medium-sized. The J gene is TRBJ2-7, the V gene TRBV6-5; the D call may be TRBD1 or TRBD2 (6 bases each). Germline V gene data show CDR1 as MNHEY and CDR2 as SVGAGI. The CDR3 has 13 amino acids. The V end lost 3 bases, the J end lost 4 bases, and 10 bases lay between the germline ends. The CDR3 nucleotides are TGTGCCAGCAGTTATGGGGGGCAGTACGAGCAGTACTTC. It codes for CASSYGGQYEQYF.

The chain uses TRBV30 and TRBJ1-1, with D possibly matching TRBD1 (5 bases). V lost 6 bases to trimming and J lost 1 base, with 18 bases between them. Looked up from germline, CDR1 is GTSNPN and CDR2 is SVGIG (reference sequence). The CDR3 length is 15 residues. CDR3 loop: CACPKRGPQNTEAFF. The CDR3 nucleotides are TGTGCCTGCCCGAAACGGGGACCCCAGAACACTGAAGCTTTCTTT.

This clonotype is medium-sized by share. This chain joins TRBV29-1 and TRBJ2-5; unclear D gene. The CDR3 is 13 amino acids. Trimming took off 4 bases at V and 2 bases at J, with 11 bases between the two ends. Looked up from germline, CDR1 is SQVTM and CDR2 is ANQGSEA. The CDR3 loop is CSVAALGQETQYF. CDR3 DNA sequence: TGCAGCGTTGCGGCCTTGGGGCAAGAGACCCAGTACTTC. Using reference TRBV29-1 and TRBJ2-5 for the parts outside the CDR3, the full variable domain is SAVISQKPSRDICQRGTSLTIQCQVDSQVTMMFWYRQQPGQSLTLIATANQGSEATYESGFVIDKFPISRPNLTFSTLTVSNMSPEDSSIYLCSVAALGQETQYFGPGTRLLVL.

On this clonotype itself: This likely reflects a read error, since a far larger clone is one base away. V is TRBV6-6 and J is TRBJ1-4; 9 bases fit TRBD1. V trimming: 5 bases; J trimming: 4 bases; junction bases outside the gene matches: 8. This CDR3 region has 16 residues. Germline CDR1 is MNHNY and CDR2 is SVGAGI (reference sequence). Here the CDR3 DNA reads TGTGCCAGCAGTGAGGGACAGGGAACCGGTAATGAAAAACTGTTTTTT. As protein: CASSEGQGTGNEKLFF.

This clonotype was counted between two and nine times. The rearrangement uses TRBV13 and TRBJ1-6; D gene unclear. CDR1 PRHDT and CDR2 FYEKMQ come from the germline V gene (reference sequence). Trimming removed 0 bases from V and 5 bases from J, with 17 bases in between. This CDR3 region has 18 residues. CDR3 sequence reads: CASSLGLWVGSDNSPLHF. The DNA of the CDR3 is TGTGCCAGCAGCTTAGGCCTGTGGGTTGGTTCGGATAATTCACCCCTCCACTTT.

This clonotype came up a few times. The chain links TRBV19 to TRBJ1-5; TRBD1 aligns across 9 bases. The germline V gene has CDR1 LNHDA and CDR2 SQIVND (reference sequence). The CDR3 contains 18 residues. J was trimmed by 0 bases and V by 8 bases; bases with no gene match: 14. Written as DNA, the CDR3 is TGTGCCAGTCGTCGGGACAGGGAGCGGGCTAATAGCAATCAGCCCCAGCATTTT. Its protein product is CASRRDRERANSNQPQHF.

V usage is TRBV10-3 and J usage is TRBJ2-5, with D unresolved. The germline V gene has CDR1 ENHRY and CDR2 SYGVKD. V was trimmed by 0 bases and J by 4 bases, leaving 12 bases between them. The CDR3 is 15 amino acids. The CDR3 is CAISESSERRETQYF. CDR3 DNA sequence: TGTGCCATCAGTGAGTCGTCCGAGCGAAGAGAGACCCAGTACTTC.

The chain carries TRBV9 and TRBJ2-3, with 10 bases fitting TRBD2. V was pared by 4 bases and J by 4 bases, with 12 bases of the junction left unmatched. The CDR3 is 17 amino acids. Germline CDR1 and CDR2: SGDLS and YYNGEE. In DNA form, the CDR3 reads TGTGCCAGCAGCCCCCAGGGGGCTAGCGGGAGCCCAGATACGCAGTATTTT. Translation: CASSPQGASGSPDTQYF.

Judged by abundance, this clonotype is large. The J gene is TRBJ1-4, the V gene TRBV18; 7 positions agree with TRBD1. CDR1 is KGHSH and CDR2 is LQKENI in the germline V gene. The CDR3 extends over 15 amino acids. V was pared by 2 bases and J by 5 bases, with 5 bases of the junction left unmatched. As DNA, the CDR3 is TGTGCCAGCTCACCAGGACAGGAAACCAATGAAAAACTGTTTTTT. Residues: CASSPGQETNEKLFF.

This clonotype was counted only a few times. The chain uses TRBV28 and TRBJ1-4, with no clear D. Between the trimmed V and J ends, which lost 7 bases and 3 bases, there was a span of 15 bases. The CDR3 loop spans 15 amino acids. Germline CDR1 reads MDHEN; CDR2 reads SYDVKM. CDR3 sequence: CASTSEALANEKLFF. The CDR3 nucleotides read TGTGCCAGCACCTCTGAGGCGTTGGCTAATGAAAAACTGTTTTTT. Complete variable domain (other parts from reference TRBV28 and TRBJ1-4): DVKVTQSSRYLVKRTGEKVFLECVQDMDHENMFWYRQDPGLGLRLIYFSYDVKMKEKGDIPEGYSVSREKKERFSLILESASTNQTSMYLCASTSEALANEKLFFGSGTQLSVL.

By share, this clonotype ranks as medium-sized. This rearrangement joins TRBV15 to TRBJ2-1, with TRBD2 matching over 9 bases. V gave up 6 bases and J gave up 0 bases; unmatched junction bases: 3. Germline loops: CDR1 LNHNV, CDR2 YYDKDF (reference sequence). This CDR3 has 15 amino acids. The CDR3 nucleotides are TGTGCCACCAGAGCGGGGGGAGGCTCCTACAATGAGCAGTTCTTC. It codes for CATRAGGGSYNEQFF. Combining the CDR3 with reference TRBV15 and TRBJ2-1 gives the whole variable domain DAMVIQNPRYQVTQFGKPVTLSCSQTLNHNVMYWYQQKSSQAPKLLFHYYDKDFNNEADTPDNFQSRRPNTSFCFLDIRSPGLGDTAMYLCATRAGGGSYNEQFFGPGTRLTVL.

By share of the sample, this clonotype is medium-sized. CDR3 sequence: CASSLVSGVPTDTQYF. The CDR3 DNA sequence: TGTGCCAGCAGCTTAGTATCGGGGGTCCCCACAGATACGCAGTATTTT. V gene TRBV7-9 combines with J gene TRBJ2-3, with a tentative D call TRBD2 (6 bases). The length of the CDR3 is 16 residues. The germline CDR1 and CDR2 sequences are SEHNR and FQNEAQ (reference sequence). The germline V and J ends were trimmed by 1 base and 2 bases, with 13 bases remaining between them.

Turning to this clonotype: A much larger clone sits a single nucleotide away, making a read error possible. The chain is built from TRBV19 and TRBJ2-2, with D perhaps TRBD2 (5 bases). V dropped 5 bases and J dropped 9 bases, with 13 bases sitting between them. The CDR3 consists of 13 residues. The germline V gene encodes CDR1 LNHDA and CDR2 SQIVND (reference sequence). The CDR3 here is CASSADREWELFF. The CDR3 nucleotides are TGTGCCAGTAGTGCGGATCGGGAATGGGAGCTGTTTTTT.

J is TRBJ2-3 and V is TRBV24-1; D could derive from TRBD1 or TRBD2 (5 bases each). This CDR3 has 17 amino acids. Trimming pared 4 bases from V and 1 base from J, leaving 17 bases between. CDR1 and CDR2 from the germline V gene are KGHDR and SFDVKD. CDR3 coding DNA: TGTGCCACCAGTGACCCGGGGCAGGCCTATGGCACAGATACGCAGTATTTT. It codes for CATSDPGQAYGTDTQYF.

This chain links TRBV6-1 with TRBJ1-5, with 9 positions matching TRBD1. J was trimmed by 5 bases and V by 6 bases; bases with no gene match: 8. The CDR3 has 15 residues. Germline V gene data show CDR1 as MNHNS and CDR2 as SASEGT. The CDR3 sequence is CASSQDRGSYQPQHF. The DNA for the CDR3 is TGTGCCAGCAGCCAGGACAGGGGATCGTATCAGCCCCAGCATTTT.

The J gene is TRBJ1-5, the V gene TRBV7-2, with D hard to call. This CDR3 region has 14 residues. The V end lost 1 base, the J end lost 7 bases, and 11 bases lay between the germline ends. CDR1 and CDR2 (germline): SGHTA, FQGNSA. CDR3: CASSLEMGGQPQHF. The DNA of the CDR3 is TGTGCCAGCAGCTTAGAAATGGGTGGGCAGCCCCAGCATTTT.

The CDR3 spells CASSLGGMGRGGTDTQYF. CDR3 in DNA: TGTGCCAGCAGCTTGGGGGGGATGGGGAGGGGAGGCACAGATACGCAGTATTTT. The gene calls are TRBV5-4 and TRBJ2-3, with 7 bases aligning to TRBD2. Trimming at V came to 0 bases and at J to 1 base, leaving 11 bases not matched to a gene. CDR1 is SGHNT and CDR2 is YYREEE in the germline V gene (reference sequence). The length of the CDR3 is 18 residues.